The 15 T cell receptor beta chains below were found in one sample sequenced in a study of identical twins. TCRdb ran MiXCR on the 5' RACE reads and lists one entry per CDR3 protein. The profile shows about 530,000 distinct CDR3 sequences, more than 20% of them singletons. In addition, the sample was reused for a study of yellow fever vaccine responses in identical twins.

Sequenced input: CD4+ T cells sorted from blood. The receptors were sampled from a woman aged 18 to 35 in good health.

The gene calls are TRBV3-1 and TRBJ2-7; a weak D match, TRBD1 (5 bases). Germline V gives CDR1 LGHDT, CDR2 YNNKEL (reference sequence). This CDR3 has 14 amino acids. V lost 4 bases and J lost 2, with 12 bases in between. The CDR3 coding sequence is TGTGCCAGCAGCCCGGTTGACAGACCCTACGAGCAGTACTTC. Protein sequence: CASSPVDRPYEQYF.

The chain recombines TRBV24-1 with TRBJ2-1; tentative D call: TRBD1 (6 bases). The V end lost 4 bases, the J end lost 7 bases, and 7 bases lay between the germline ends. The CDR3 is 12 residues long. The germline CDR1 and CDR2 sequences are KGHDR and SFDVKD. In DNA form, the CDR3 reads TGTGCCACCAGTGAAAGGGGGAATGAGCAGTTCTTC. This codes for CATSERGNEQFF.

This chain's CDR3 is CASSDRAGGTDTQYF. The DNA of the CDR3 is TGCGCCAGCAGCGACCGGGCGGGAGGTACAGATACGCAGTATTTT. The rearrangement links TRBV4-1 to TRBJ2-3, with 8 bases identical to TRBD2. CDR1 and CDR2 from the germline V gene are MGHRA and YSYEKL. V dropped 5 bases and J dropped 3; count of bases not matched to a gene: 7. The CDR3 totals 15 residues.

The J gene is TRBJ1-1, the V gene TRBV10-3, with TRBD1 identical over 11 bases. CDR3 length equals 15 residues. Per germline, CDR1 ENHRY and CDR2 SYGVKD. Trimming removed 5 bases from V and 5 bases from J; junction bases left unmatched: 7. CDR3 sequence: CAISTGTGGRTEAFF. The DNA for the CDR3 is TGTGCCATCAGTACAGGGACAGGGGGTCGGACTGAAGCTTTCTTT.

V is TRBV12-3 or TRBV12-4 and J is TRBJ2-3; D is unresolved. Trimming removed 6 bases from V and 6 bases from J, with 10 bases in between. The length of the CDR3 is 12 residues. CDR3 protein: CASSATPDTQYF. For the CDR3, the DNA is TGTGCCAGCAGCGCGACCCCGGATACGCAGTATTTT.

Ten or more counts support this clonotype. V and J are TRBV29-1 and TRBJ1-2; possible D gene TRBD1, 6 bases. V dropped 1 base and J dropped 4 bases, with 7 bases sitting between them. Germline loops: CDR1 SQVTM, CDR2 ANQGSEA. The CDR3 loop spans 12 amino acids. DNA for the CDR3: TGCAGCGTTGAAGGGGGGCCCTATGGCTACACCTTC. It specifies CSVEGGPYGYTF.

This clonotype was found a few times. In nucleotides, the CDR3 is TGCGCCAGCAGCCAAGATGGAAGGTCCGGGGAGCTGTTTTTT. It is translated as CASSQDGRSGELFF. The chain links TRBV4-1 to TRBJ2-2; no clear D gene. V was shortened by 0 bases and J by 6 bases, with 8 bases between the two germline ends. Germline CDR1 MGHRA, CDR2 YSYEKL. The CDR3 contains 14 residues.

This clonotype was found once. The chain is built from TRBV6-5 and TRBJ2-3; perhaps TRBD2 as D (6 bases). This CDR3 spans 16 amino acids. The germline CDR1 and CDR2 sequences are MNHEY and SVGAGI. V lost 0 bases to trimming and J lost 4 bases, with 14 bases between them. The CDR3, as DNA: TGTGCCAGCAGTTACTCGAGGTCGCCTAGCGCAGATACGCAGTATTTT. Residues: CASSYSRSPSADTQYF.

Concerning this clonotype itself: A read error may explain this, as a much larger clone is one base away. The chain has TRBV20-1 and TRBJ2-3, with 9 bases fitting TRBD2. The CDR3 extends over 16 amino acids. CDR1 DFQATT and CDR2 SNEGSKA come from the germline V gene (reference sequence). Written as DNA, the CDR3 is TGCTGTGCAAACCCTTTAGCGGGGGTTAGGACAGATACGCAGTATTTT. It translates to CCANPLAGVRTDTQYF.

The rearrangement joins TRBV4-2 to TRBJ2-2; 8 positions match TRBD1. Germline assignment: CDR1 LGHNA and CDR2 YNFKEQ. CDR3 length equals 16 residues. The ends lost 2 bases at V and 4 bases at J; junction bases unmatched: 6. The CDR3 DNA sequence: TGTGCCAGCAGCCAATCACAGGGGGTAGGCACCGGGGAGCTGTTTTTT. This translates into CASSQSQGVGTGELFF.

This clonotype was observed many times. The chain combines TRBV12-3 or TRBV12-4 with TRBJ1-5; TRBD1 matches 10 bases. The junction had 7 bases not matched to a gene; V was cut back by 2 bases and J by 6 bases. The CDR3 spans 16 residues. CDR3 protein: CASSLWTGQGSQPQHF. In DNA form, the CDR3 reads TGTGCCAGCAGTTTATGGACGGGACAGGGGAGTCAGCCCCAGCATTTT.

This clonotype was observed once. The chain joins TRBV2 to TRBJ2-7; TRBD2 aligns across 8 bases. Germline-derived CDR1 and CDR2 are SNHLY and FYNNEI. The CDR3 has 15 residues. For the CDR3, the DNA is TGTGCCACCCAACTGGCACGGGGGGGCTCCTCCGAGCAGTACGTC. Translating it yields CATQLARGGSSEQYV.

This clonotype showed up just a few times. This chain links TRBV20-1 with TRBJ1-5; D remains ambiguous. Germline CDR1 DFQATT, CDR2 SNEGSKA (reference sequence). CDR3 length: 14 residues. V lost 0 bases and J 7 bases, leaving 13 bases between the germline ends. CDR3 region: CSARDFRPGQPQHF. In DNA form, the CDR3 reads TGCAGTGCTAGAGATTTCAGGCCGGGCCAGCCCCAGCATTTT.

The chain couples TRBV20-1 to TRBJ2-1; 10 positions agree with TRBD1. After removal of 6 bases from V and 7 bases from J, the junction contained 9 bases not matched to a gene. The CDR3 extends over 14 amino acids. Germline V gene data show CDR1 as DFQATT and CDR2 as SNEGSKA (reference sequence). The CDR3 is CSAGSRDRGNEQFF. CDR3 nucleotide sequence: TGCAGTGCGGGATCCCGGGACAGGGGAAATGAGCAGTTCTTC.

The V and J genes are TRBV28 and TRBJ1-5; TRBD1 agrees at 7 bases. The CDR3 extends over 14 amino acids. The ends lost 5 bases at V and 5 bases at J; junction bases unmatched: 6. CDR1 is MDHEN, CDR2 SYDVKM, per germline. DNA for the CDR3: TGTGCCAGCAGTGCACAGGGGACTCATCAGCCCCAGCATTTT. The encoded protein is CASSAQGTHQPQHF.